The T cell receptor (beta chain) under discussion was sequenced for a study of blood T cells in healthy people across ages (dated by TCRdb to 2014 to 2015). About the full investigation: In model experiments, template switching captured about one uniquely barcoded TCR beta cDNA molecule for every two T cells. The donors were divided into four age groups: young (average approximately 17 years), middle-aged (about 39), aged (approximately 62) and long-lived (more than 75). For two donors (one aged 18 to 29 and one aged 80 or older), the study analyzed two additional independent replicas of 1 million unique cDNA reads from the same blood draw. To avoid experimental bias, donors of different ages were spread randomly across the sequencing lanes. Using deep sequencing normalized with unique cDNA molecular identifiers, the study measured how TCR beta repertoire diversity changes with age.

Systemically healthy Caucasian individuals from Russia, some 40 in total and aged about 6 to 100 years, were included as donors. Each donor gave approximately 9.3 milliliters of peripheral blood, collected into EDTA-treated Vacutainer tubes. Ficoll-Paque density-gradient centrifugation was used to isolate PBMCs, with at least 6.5 million per sample. Total RNA, at least 6 micrograms per sample, was extracted from PBMCs with Trizol reagent. The percentages of naive CD45RAhigh/CD27high T cells were determined by flow cytometry on a PBMC aliquot from every donor. Library preparation was by 5' RACE. TCRdb records Illumina HiSeq 2500 as the sequencer. A second PCR of 7 to 11 cycles was run with a J-beta primer mix and a sample-barcoded 5' primer. A template-switch 5' adaptor carrying 12 random nucleotides introduced a unique molecular identifier onto each TCR beta cDNA molecule. At least 2.5 million CDR3-containing paired-end reads were obtained from each sample. The Mint cDNA synthesis kit, primed by a TRBC-specific oligonucleotide, was used to synthesize first-strand cDNA from all RNA. After uracil-DNA glycosylase treatment, a first 18-cycle PCR used universal primers M1SS and BC2_uni_R on all cDNA. The original methods were these. For normalization, 1 million high-quality reads, each with a distinct molecular identifier, were randomly selected from each sample. Reads with shared molecular identifiers were discarded instead of being binned into consensus sequences. MiTCR, set to a Q25 quality threshold and the strictest error-elimination algorithm, was used for CDR3 identification, clonotype clustering and error correction. Lower-bound total TCR beta diversity was estimated with a nonparametric unseen species model using Euler transformation. Through fastp at Q25 and MiXCR, TCRdb rebuilt clones from the public reads, retaining in-frame beta chains. Each record represents a unique CDR3 protein, reported with the most common genes and DNA among its rows. The V and J calls were not made by the authors but by TCRdb's processing. Here the sample has fewer than 900,000 distinct CDR3 sequences; around 45% occur a single time. Approximately 32% of the sample is taken by the ten largest.

About this clonotype itself: The antigen it recognizes is unknown. Within one base of it there is no much larger clone, and no base qualities were kept.

V loses 5 bases of germline sequence and J loses 4 bases, and the interval between the two ends is 17 bases. CDR1 MNHEY and CDR2 SMNVEV are derived from the germline V gene (reference sequence). From its cysteine to its phenylalanine, the CDR3 spans 15 amino acids. Only the CDR3 DNA stays, 45 bases, in frame from base 1. Broader findings and caveats from the paper: Compared with the aged group, the long-lived group had more naive CD4+ T cells, fewer expanded clones and increased TCR diversity, suggesting age selection. Observed TCR beta diversity per million T cells fell roughly linearly with age, and a significant reduction was already apparent by age around 40. Estimates of total diversity based on one million sequenced T cells were considered lower bounds and underestimates. Conclusive comparison of naive and antigen-experienced compartments was prevented by the profiling of bulk unsorted PBMCs. Observed TCR beta diversity correlated strongly with the percentage of naive T cells measured by flow cytometry. The CMV infection status of donors was not known, potentially confounding age-related changes in expanded clonotypes.

Sequencing was performed on blood. This clonotype originated in a woman aged 60 to 75 in good health. Recombination joined TRBV27 with TRBJ1-2; the D gene cannot be named for sure. The CDR3 protein: CASSPRLGVSYGYTF. Read as DNA, the sequence is TGTGCCAGCAGTCCCAGGCTTGGAGTGTCCTATGGCTACACCTTC.